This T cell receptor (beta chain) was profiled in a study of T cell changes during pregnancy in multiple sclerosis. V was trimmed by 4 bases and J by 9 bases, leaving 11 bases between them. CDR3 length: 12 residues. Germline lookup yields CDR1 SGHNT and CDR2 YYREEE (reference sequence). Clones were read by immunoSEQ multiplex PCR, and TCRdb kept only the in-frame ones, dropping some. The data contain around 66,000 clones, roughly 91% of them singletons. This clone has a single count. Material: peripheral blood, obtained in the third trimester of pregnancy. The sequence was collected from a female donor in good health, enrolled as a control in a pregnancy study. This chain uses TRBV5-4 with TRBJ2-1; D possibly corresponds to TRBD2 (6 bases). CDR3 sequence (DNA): TGTGCCAGCAGCGAGACTAGTAGTGAGCAGTTCTTC. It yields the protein CASSETSSEQFF.